One and the same sample provided the 6 T cell receptor beta chains below, sequenced in a study of blood T cell repertoires in COVID-19. Produced via immunoSEQ multiplex PCR; TCRdb's table is partial and in-frame only. The table has hundreds of thousands of clones, 70% to 90% seen once. The sequenced sample consisted of PBMCs or T cells enriched from blood (not recorded which). Receptors originate from a woman younger than 35 with acute COVID-19.

V and J are TRBV7-8 and TRBJ2-1; 9 positions match TRBD2. Germline V gene sequence: CDR1 SGHVS, CDR2 FQNEAQ. The CDR3 covers 16 residues. V was clipped by 5 bases and J by 4 bases; unmatched bases: 9. The CDR3 spells CASSGSGGTLYNEQFF. In nucleotides, the CDR3 is TGTGCCAGCAGCGGCAGCGGGGGGACCTTGTACAATGAGCAGTTCTTC.

V and J are TRBV28 and TRBJ1-5; 10 bases fit TRBD1. The CDR3 length is 19 residues. Germline loops: CDR1 MDHEN, CDR2 SYDVKM. The junction had 12 bases not matched to a gene; V was cut back by 3 bases and J by 1 base. The chain's CDR3 is CASSFGWDRGGRSNQPQHF. The CDR3 DNA is TGTGCCAGCAGTTTTGGGTGGGACAGGGGTGGTCGGAGCAATCAGCCCCAGCATTTT.

This chain joins TRBV2 and TRBJ1-1; D may be TRBD1 (6 bases). Germline CDR1 and CDR2: SNHLY and FYNNEI. The CDR3 runs 14 residues. V lost 2 bases to trimming and J lost 3 bases, with 10 bases between them. The DNA of the CDR3 is TGTGCCAGCAGTGAATGGGAGGGGGACACTGAAGCTTTCTTT. It yields the protein CASSEWEGDTEAFF.

The rearrangement links TRBV3-1 (or the pseudogene TRBV3-2) to TRBJ2-3, with 9 bases identical to TRBD1. With 4 bases clipped from V and 5 bases from J, the junction kept 7 bases outside the gene matches. CDR1 is LGHDT, CDR2 YNNKEL, per germline (reference sequence). This CDR3 is built from 15 residues. The CDR3 reads CASSPRDREKDTQYF. DNA of the CDR3: TGTGCCAGCAGCCCACGGGACAGGGAAAAAGATACGCAGTATTTT.

V usage is TRBV6-2 or TRBV6-3 and J usage is TRBJ1-5; unclear D gene. The ends were cut back, 6 bases at V and 0 bases at J, with 15 bases in the middle. The CDR3 is 16 residues long. Germline V CDR1 and CDR2: MNHEY, SVGEGT. The CDR3 protein is CASSPRPRGSNQPQHF. The CDR3 bases are TGTGCCAGCAGCCCGAGACCCCGGGGTAGCAATCAGCCCCAGCATTTT.

This clone was seen a few times. The genes are TRBV24-1 and TRBJ2-5; TRBD2 agrees at 7 bases. CDR1 and CDR2 from the germline V gene are KGHDR and SFDVKD. The CDR3 loop spans 14 amino acids. With V trimmed by 7 bases and J by 2 bases, 6 bases remained unmatched. This CDR3 is CATSETGGQETQYF. CDR3 bases: TGTGCCACCAGCGAAACGGGGGGTCAAGAGACCCAGTACTTC.